Below, 15 T cell receptor beta chains from the same sample are listed, as sequenced in a study of T cell responses to AZD1222 COVID-19 vaccine. Libraries were prepared by immunoSEQ multiplex PCR; TCRdb keeps only in-frame clonotypes and omits some of them. The sample carries 200,000 or so clones, more than 75% recorded once. Sequencing was performed on peripheral blood, taken on day 0 of MenACWY control vaccination. Every receptor here comes from an adult in good health.

The V call is TRBV11-2, the J call TRBJ2-7; tentatively, D is TRBD1 or TRBD2 (5 bases each). Trimming shortened V by 6 bases and J by 0 bases, and 18 bases separated the two germline ends. Looked up from germline, CDR1 is SGHAT and CDR2 is FQNNGV. The CDR3 covers 16 residues. CDR3 in DNA: TGTGCCAGCAGGCGGGTGGGGCGCAAGAGCTCCTACGAGCAGTACTTC. The encoded protein is CASRRVGRKSSYEQYF.

The chain carries TRBV2 and TRBJ2-7; possible D gene TRBD1, 6 bases. V lost 6 bases to trimming and J lost 3 bases, with 6 bases between them. The CDR3 loop spans 11 amino acids. CDR1 and CDR2 (germline): SNHLY, FYNNEI. The CDR3 loop is CASRQGYEQYF. The CDR3, as DNA: TGTGCCAGCAGACAGGGCTACGAGCAGTACTTC.

CDR3 nucleotide sequence: TGTGCCAGCAGCCCAACCTTACAGGTTCTCTCTGGAAACACCATATATTTT. Translated, it gives CASSPTLQVLSGNTIYF. The chain employs TRBV3-1 (or the pseudogene TRBV3-2) and TRBJ1-3, with D possibly matching TRBD1 (5 bases). V gave up 4 bases and J gave up 0 bases, with 16 bases separating them. CDR1 and CDR2 from the germline V gene are LGHDT and YNNKEL (reference sequence). The length of the CDR3 is 17 residues.

The chain links TRBV19 to TRBJ1-2, with D hard to call. The germline V gene encodes CDR1 LNHDA and CDR2 SQIVND (reference sequence). The CDR3 loop spans 14 amino acids. V was cut by 5 bases and J by 0 bases, with 10 bases left in between. As DNA, the CDR3 is TGTGCCAGTAGTCCGGACGGAACTAACTATGGCTACACCTTC. Protein: CASSPDGTNYGYTF.

The rearrangement uses TRBV24-1 and TRBJ2-5; 9 bases match TRBD1. The trim removed 0 bases at V and 5 bases at J, leaving 6 bases unmatched. The CDR3 length is 16 residues. The germline V gene has CDR1 KGHDR and CDR2 SFDVKD. The CDR3 nucleotides are TGTGCCACCAGTGATTTGGGGGGGACAGGGCGGGAGACCCAGTACTTC. Translating it yields CATSDLGGTGRETQYF.

This clone was detected once. This chain uses TRBV9 with TRBJ2-3, with 7 bases matching TRBD2. From germline, CDR1 is SGDLS and CDR2 YYNGEE. There are 16 residues in the CDR3. Trimming cost V 5 bases and J 4 bases; bases outside gene matches: 13. CDR3 bases: TGTGCCAGCAGTACGTCTGGCGGGGGTAAAGCAGATACGCAGTATTTT. Its translation: CASSTSGGGKADTQYF.

V usage is TRBV19 and J usage is TRBJ1-4; D is unresolved. This CDR3 contains 12 residues. V was cut by 9 bases and J by 6 bases, with 11 bases left in between. Germline V lookup: CDR1 LNHDA, CDR2 SQIVND (reference sequence). The chain's CDR3 is CASVSWDEKLFF. CDR3 bases: TGTGCCAGCGTGTCGTGGGATGAAAAACTGTTTTTT.

This rearrangement joins TRBV28 to TRBJ2-5; 9 nucleotides line up with TRBD2. Germline V CDR1 and CDR2: MDHEN, SYDVKM. Trimming removed 6 bases from V and 5 bases from J; junction bases left unmatched: 10. The length of the CDR3 is 15 residues. The CDR3 loop reads CASRESGRRGETQYF. CDR3 nucleotide sequence: TGTGCCAGCAGAGAAAGCGGGAGGCGGGGGGAGACCCAGTACTTC.

The chain couples TRBV14 to TRBJ1-1, with D perhaps TRBD1 (6 bases). The germline V gene encodes CDR1 SGHDN and CDR2 FVKESK. Trimming removed 0 bases from V and 0 bases from J, with 11 bases in between. The CDR3 length is 16 residues. CDR3 in amino acids: CASSQDLGQLNTEAFF. In DNA form, the CDR3 reads TGTGCCAGCAGCCAAGACCTAGGACAGCTGAACACTGAAGCTTTCTTT.

This clone was counted between two and nine times. The rearrangement links TRBV2 to TRBJ2-7; 11 bases match TRBD2. Germline lookup yields CDR1 SNHLY and CDR2 FYNNEI. CDR3 length: 13 amino acids. V was pared by 7 bases and J by 4 bases, with 3 bases of the junction left unmatched. This chain's CDR3 is CASMLAGGYEQYF. As DNA, the CDR3 is TGTGCCAGCATGCTAGCGGGAGGATACGAGCAGTACTTC.

The CDR3 region is CASSLASGGSQPYEQYF. The CDR3 DNA reads TGCGCCAGCAGCTTGGCTAGCGGGGGGTCTCAACCCTACGAGCAGTACTTC. The chain uses TRBV5-1 and TRBJ2-7; the match to TRBD2 covers 11 bases. Germline CDR1 reads SGHRS; CDR2 reads YFSETQ. This CDR3 is built from 17 residues. J gave up 2 bases and V 0 bases, and 7 bases lay outside the gene matches.

The rearrangement uses TRBV30 and TRBJ1-5; 7 positions match TRBD1. The germline V gene encodes CDR1 GTSNPN and CDR2 SVGIG (reference sequence). J gave up 4 bases and V 3 bases, and 6 bases lay outside the gene matches. The CDR3 contains 14 residues. Here the CDR3 DNA reads TGTGCCTGGAGCACCGGGACAGATAATCAGCCCCAGCATTTT. Its protein product is CAWSTGTDNQPQHF.

In its sample, this clone was seen once. CDR3 in amino acids: CASSYFAGTLYEQYF. The CDR3 DNA reads as TGTGCCAGCAGTTACTTCGCCGGGACTCTCTACGAGCAGTACTTC. The chain employs TRBV6-2 or TRBV6-3 and TRBJ2-7; weak D call: TRBD2 (6 bases). The V gene's germline CDR1 is MNHEY and CDR2 SVGEGT. The V end was cut by 1 base, the J end by 3 bases, with 13 bases between. There are 15 residues in the CDR3.

The V and J genes are TRBV13 and TRBJ2-3; a possible D gene is TRBD2 (6 bases). The germline V gene encodes CDR1 PRHDT and CDR2 FYEKMQ (reference sequence). The germline V and J ends were trimmed by 5 bases and 6 bases, with 18 bases remaining between them. CDR3 size: 15 residues. CDR3 amino acids: CASSTGRTGVDTQYF. The DNA of the CDR3 is TGTGCCAGCAGCACCGGGCGGACGGGAGTGGATACGCAGTATTTT.

This clone was counted a single time. V usage is TRBV28 and J usage is TRBJ2-7; D unresolved. V dropped 6 bases and J dropped 7 bases, with 19 bases sitting between them. This CDR3 region has 14 residues. CDR1 MDHEN and CDR2 SYDVKM come from the germline V gene. The CDR3 is CASRSQISASEQYF. The CDR3 nucleotides are TGTGCCAGCAGATCACAGATATCCGCGAGTGAGCAGTACTTC.